The source of this T cell receptor (beta chain) is a study of blood T cell repertoires in COVID-19. Measured with immunoSEQ multiplex PCR; TCRdb has only the in-frame clones, and not every one. The sample has 250,000 to 350,000 clones, around nine tenths seen once. Participants had their cohort set by participant-reported clinical history. This TCR was sampled from a woman in her thirties who had recovered from COVID-19. Sequenced input: PBMCs or T cells enriched from blood (not recorded which).

CDR3 loop: CASSFRQGNGYTF. CDR3 bases: TGCGCCAGCAGCTTCAGACAGGGCAATGGCTACACCTTC. This rearrangement joins TRBV5-1 to TRBJ1-2, with 7 bases lining up with TRBD1. The trim removed 2 bases at V and 6 bases at J, leaving 4 bases unmatched. This CDR3 contains 13 residues. CDR1 and CDR2 (germline): SGHRS, YFSETQ.